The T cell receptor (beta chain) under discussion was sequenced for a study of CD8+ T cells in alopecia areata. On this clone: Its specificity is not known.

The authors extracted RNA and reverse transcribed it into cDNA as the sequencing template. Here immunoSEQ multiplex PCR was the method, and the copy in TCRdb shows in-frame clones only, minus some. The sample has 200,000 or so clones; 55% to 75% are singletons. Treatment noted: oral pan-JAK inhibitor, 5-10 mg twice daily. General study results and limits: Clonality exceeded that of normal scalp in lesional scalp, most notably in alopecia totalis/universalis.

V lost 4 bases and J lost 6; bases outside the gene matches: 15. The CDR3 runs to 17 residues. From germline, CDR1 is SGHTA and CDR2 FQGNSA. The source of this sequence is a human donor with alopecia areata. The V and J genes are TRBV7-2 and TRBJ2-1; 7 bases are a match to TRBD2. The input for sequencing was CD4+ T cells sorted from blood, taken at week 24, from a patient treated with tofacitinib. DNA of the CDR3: TGTGCCAGCAGCTCCTATGGGGGGGACTATTTTTCCAATGAGCAGTTCTTC. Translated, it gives CASSSYGGDYFSNEQFF.